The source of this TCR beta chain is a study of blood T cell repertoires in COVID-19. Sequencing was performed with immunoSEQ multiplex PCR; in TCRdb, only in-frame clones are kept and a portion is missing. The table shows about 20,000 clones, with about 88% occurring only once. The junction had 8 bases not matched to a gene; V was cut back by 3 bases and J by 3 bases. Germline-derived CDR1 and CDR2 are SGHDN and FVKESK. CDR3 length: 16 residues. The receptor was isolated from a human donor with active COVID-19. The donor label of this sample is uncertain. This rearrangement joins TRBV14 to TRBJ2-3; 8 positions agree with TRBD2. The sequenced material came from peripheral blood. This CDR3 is CASSQLRGAGTDTQYF. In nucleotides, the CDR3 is TGTGCCAGCAGCCAGTTGCGGGGGGCCGGTACAGATACGCAGTATTTT.